Shown below are 19 T cell receptor beta chains from a single sample sequenced in a study of OX40 agonist ivuxolimab in advanced cancers. Library preparation employed the immunoSEQ multiplex PCR assay. TCRdb limited this immuneACCESS table to in-frame rearrangements with V and J called. A share of clones is missing; checked studies link under half to unresolved V genes, and the rest is unexplained. In this sample the table shows 76,000 or so clones, over 90% of which occur a single time. The ten largest clones capture roughly 6.4% of the sample. Material: CD4+ or CD8+ T cells sorted from blood, obtained in a trial of the OX40 agonist ivuxolimab. The receptors were gathered from an adult with an advanced solid tumor such as melanoma, head and neck, liver or kidney cancer.

The chain has TRBV11-2 and TRBJ2-7, with D unresolved. Germline V gene lookup returns CDR1 SGHAT and CDR2 FQNNGV. V was shortened by 1 base and J by 3 bases, with 4 bases between the two germline ends. CDR3 size: 12 residues. The CDR3 reads CASSLGRYEQYF. The CDR3 nucleotides read TGTGCCAGCAGCTTAGGGCGCTACGAGCAGTACTTC.

This clone was seen a single time. This chain joins TRBV2 and TRBJ2-2; D unresolved. Trimming pared 7 bases from V and 0 bases from J, leaving 9 bases between. The CDR3 runs to 14 residues. Germline V lookup: CDR1 SNHLY, CDR2 FYNNEI. CDR3 coding DNA: TGTGCCAGCATTCCATATGCGAACACCGGGGAGCTGTTTTTT. It specifies CASIPYANTGELFF.

This chain uses TRBV2 with TRBJ1-5; D ambiguous. CDR1 and CDR2 from the germline V gene are SNHLY and FYNNEI. There are 14 residues in the CDR3. V was shortened by 7 bases and J by 2 bases, with 12 bases between the two germline ends. The CDR3 DNA reads TGTGCCAGCACGACGGGGATGGGCAATCAGCCCCAGCATTTT. Its protein is CASTTGMGNQPQHF. Combining the CDR3 with reference TRBV2 and TRBJ1-5 gives the whole variable domain EPEVTQTPSHQVTQMGQEVILRCVPISNHLYFYWYRQILGQKVEFLVSFYNNEISEKSEIFDDQFSVERPDGSNFTLKIRSTKLEDSAMYFCASTTGMGNQPQHFGDGTRLSIL.

This rearrangement joins TRBV5-5 to TRBJ2-2, with TRBD1 matching 7 bases. The V gene's germline CDR1 is SGHKS and CDR2 YYEKEE (reference sequence). The CDR3 is 15 residues long. V shed 5 bases and J 4 bases; nucleotides not matched to a gene: 8. Written as DNA, the CDR3 is TGTGCCAGCAGTCCCACAGGGGCGACCACCGGGGAGCTGTTTTTT. Protein sequence: CASSPTGATTGELFF.

The chain carries TRBV5-1 and TRBJ1-1; D is unclear. The CDR3 length is 15 residues. The V gene lost 0 bases and the J gene lost 2 bases, with 11 bases spanning the gap. Germline V gene lookup returns CDR1 SGHRS and CDR2 YFSETQ. The CDR3 spells CASSLVGSLNTEAFF. The CDR3 region has the DNA TGCGCCAGCAGCTTGGTGGGGAGTCTCAACACTGAAGCTTTCTTT.

J is TRBJ2-1 and V is TRBV5-1; D is possibly TRBD1 or TRBD2 (6 bases each). CDR1 and CDR2 (germline): SGHRS, YFSETQ. V was cut by 5 bases and J by 10 bases, with 22 bases left in between. CDR3 length: 15 residues. Here the CDR3 DNA reads TGCGCCAGCAGGATACCGGGACAACTCCGGGAGGAGCAGTTCTTC. This translates into CASRIPGQLREEQFF.

This CDR3 reads CASKSTYSNQPQHF. Written as DNA, the CDR3 is TGTGCCAGCAAAAGCACTTATAGCAATCAGCCCCAGCATTTT. This chain joins TRBV27 and TRBJ1-5; no firm D call. CDR3 size: 14 residues. In germline, CDR1 is MNHEY, CDR2 SMNVEV (reference sequence). Trimming left V 7 bases short and J 0 bases short, with 10 bases between.

V usage is TRBV4-1 and J usage is TRBJ1-5; TRBD1 is a possible D gene (5 bases). Trimming removed 3 bases at V and 3 bases at J, with 12 bases between. Germline V gene data show CDR1 as MGHRA and CDR2 as YSYEKL. There are 15 residues in the CDR3. The chain's CDR3 is CASSQIPGSNQPQHF. CDR3 coding DNA: TGCGCCAGCAGCCAGATCCCAGGGTCCAATCAGCCCCAGCATTTT.

There are a few counts of this clone. The chain combines TRBV7-9 with TRBJ1-1; tentatively, D is TRBD1 (6 bases). Germline V gene lookup returns CDR1 SEHNR and CDR2 FQNEAQ (reference sequence). Deletions cut 3 bases from V and 1 base from J, with 9 bases between. The CDR3 is made up of 14 amino acids. Written as DNA, the CDR3 is TGTGCCAGCAGCTTGAAGACAGGGAACACTGAAGCTTTCTTT. Protein product: CASSLKTGNTEAFF.

This chain connects TRBV4-2 to TRBJ2-7; a possible D gene is TRBD2 (7 bases). The CDR3 has 15 residues. The germline V gene encodes CDR1 LGHNA and CDR2 YNFKEQ. Deletions cut 1 base from V and 0 bases from J, with 10 bases between. The DNA of the CDR3 is TGTGCCAGCAGCCAAGTAGGGGGGGGCTCCTACGAGCAGTACTTC. It translates to CASSQVGGGSYEQYF.

The rearrangement joins TRBV27 to TRBJ2-1; no definite D call. Germline CDR1 MNHEY, CDR2 SMNVEV (reference sequence). This CDR3 contains 13 residues. The V and J ends lost 0 bases and 7 bases respectively, with 7 bases between them. CDR3: CASSLSGINEQFF. Written as DNA, the CDR3 is TGTGCCAGCAGTTTATCGGGGATTAATGAGCAGTTCTTC.

This chain links TRBV28 with TRBJ1-2; 7 positions match TRBD1. The germline gives CDR1 MDHEN, CDR2 SYDVKM. Losses at the gene ends were 5 bases for V and 8 bases for J; bases not matched to a gene: 8. This CDR3 region has 13 residues. In nucleotides, the CDR3 is TGTGCCAGCAGTCCAAGGGGGCCGCGGGGCTACACCTTC. This codes for CASSPRGPRGYTF.

The sample holds one count of this clone. This chain joins TRBV6-5 and TRBJ2-5; 9 bases agree with TRBD2. Germline-derived CDR1 and CDR2 are MNHEY and SVGAGI. The CDR3 consists of 14 residues. V trimming: 0 bases; J trimming: 4 bases; junction bases outside the gene matches: 0. The CDR3 reads CASSYSRGGETQYF. The CDR3 region has the DNA TGTGCCAGCAGTTACTCGCGGGGGGGAGAGACCCAGTACTTC.

This chain uses TRBV2 with TRBJ2-3, with TRBD1 identical over 8 bases. This CDR3 is built from 16 residues. Trimming at V came to 2 bases and at J to 4 bases, leaving 8 bases not matched to a gene. The germline V gene has CDR1 SNHLY and CDR2 FYNNEI. CDR3 sequence: CASSEPTGENADTQYF. Written as DNA, the CDR3 is TGTGCCAGCAGTGAACCGACAGGGGAAAACGCAGATACGCAGTATTTT.

The chain recombines TRBV19 with TRBJ1-4; 7 bases line up with TRBD1. Germline CDR1 LNHDA, CDR2 SQIVND (reference sequence). V dropped 3 bases and J dropped 0; count of bases not matched to a gene: 13. This CDR3 has 19 amino acids. In DNA form, the CDR3 reads TGTGCCAGTAGTATCCATACAGGGGTCTATACTACAACTAATGAAAAACTGTTTTTT. It translates to CASSIHTGVYTTTNEKLFF.

This rearrangement joins TRBV2 to TRBJ2-7; TRBD1 might be the D (6 bases). V was cut by 4 bases and J by 2 bases, with 12 bases left in between. CDR1 is SNHLY and CDR2 is FYNNEI in the germline V gene. This CDR3 has 14 residues. The CDR3 loop reads CASSGTDRTYEQYF. In DNA, the CDR3 is TGTGCCAGCAGTGGGACAGATAGAACCTACGAGCAGTACTTC. Variable domain in full (rest from reference TRBV2 and TRBJ2-7): EPEVTQTPSHQVTQMGQEVILRCVPISNHLYFYWYRQILGQKVEFLVSFYNNEISEKSEIFDDQFSVERPDGSNFTLKIRSTKLEDSAMYFCASSGTDRTYEQYFGPGTRLTVT.

The gene calls are TRBV6-1 and TRBJ2-1; D not certain. Trimming left V 5 bases short and J 3 bases short, with 8 bases between. The CDR3 totals 13 residues. CDR1 and CDR2 (germline): MNHNS, SASEGT. The CDR3 bases are TGTGCCAGCAGTTTTATGTTCTACAATGAGCAGTTCTTC. Its translation is CASSFMFYNEQFF.

The chain links TRBV6-5 to TRBJ1-1; D is uncertain. This CDR3 has 12 amino acids. Germline V gene data show CDR1 as MNHEY and CDR2 as SVGAGI. V shed 5 bases and J shed 2 bases, with 6 bases lying between them. The CDR3 DNA follows: TGTGCCAGCAGTGAGGGCAACACTGAAGCTTTCTTT. Its translation is CASSEGNTEAFF.

The V and J genes are TRBV4-2 and TRBJ2-5; D call uncertain. CDR1 LGHNA and CDR2 YNFKEQ come from the germline V gene. The CDR3 is 16 residues long. V lost 3 bases and J 1 base, leaving 15 bases between the germline ends. As DNA, the CDR3 is TGTGCCAGCAGCCAGCCGGACCCCCGGACCCAAGAGACCCAGTACTTC. This translates into CASSQPDPRTQETQYF.